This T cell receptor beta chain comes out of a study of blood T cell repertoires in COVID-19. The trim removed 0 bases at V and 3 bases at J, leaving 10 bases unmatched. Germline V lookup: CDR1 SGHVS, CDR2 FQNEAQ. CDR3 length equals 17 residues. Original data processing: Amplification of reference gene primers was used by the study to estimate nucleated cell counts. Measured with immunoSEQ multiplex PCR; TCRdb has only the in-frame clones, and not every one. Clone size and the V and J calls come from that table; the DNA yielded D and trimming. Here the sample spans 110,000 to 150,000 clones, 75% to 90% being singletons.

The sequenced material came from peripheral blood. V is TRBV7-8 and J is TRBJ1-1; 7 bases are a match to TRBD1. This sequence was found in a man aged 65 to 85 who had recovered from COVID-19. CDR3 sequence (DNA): TGTGCCAGCAGCTTAGCGACGAGACAGGGTAGGGACACTGAAGCTTTCTTT. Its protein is CASSLATRQGRDTEAFF.